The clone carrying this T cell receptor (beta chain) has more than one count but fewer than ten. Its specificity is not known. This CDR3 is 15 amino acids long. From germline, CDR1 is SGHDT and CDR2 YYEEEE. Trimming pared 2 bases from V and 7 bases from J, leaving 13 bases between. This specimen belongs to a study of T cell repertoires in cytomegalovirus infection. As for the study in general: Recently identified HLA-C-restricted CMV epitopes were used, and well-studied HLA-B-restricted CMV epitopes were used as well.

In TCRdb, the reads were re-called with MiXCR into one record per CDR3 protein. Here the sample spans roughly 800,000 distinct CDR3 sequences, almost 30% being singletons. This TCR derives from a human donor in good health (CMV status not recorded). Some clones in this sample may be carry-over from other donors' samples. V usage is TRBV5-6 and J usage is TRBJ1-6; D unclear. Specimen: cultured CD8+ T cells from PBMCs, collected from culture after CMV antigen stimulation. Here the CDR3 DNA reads TGTGCCAGCAGCTTACCAGGACCCCAGAATTCACCCCTCCACTTT. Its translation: CASSLPGPQNSPLHF.